The present T cell receptor (beta chain) was sequenced within a study of cytomegalovirus exposure and HLA in healthy donors. Study-wide results and limits: An analysis done earlier found most TCR beta V segments productive about 87% or about 30% of the time.

V was pared by 2 bases and J by 2 bases, with 7 bases between. The germline V gene encodes CDR1 MNHEY and CDR2 SVGAGI. The CDR3 is 13 amino acids. This clone came up once. No antigen is known for it. PCR was performed using 60 Vbeta and 13 Jbeta primers. Assay: immunoSEQ multiplex PCR; the TCRdb copy retains only in-frame clones and omits some. This sample carries roughly 120,000 clones, approximately 80% of them seen once, and the ten largest clones take 3.5% to 4%. The chain joins TRBV6-5 to TRBJ2-7; D gene unclear. The receptor was derived from a human donor in good health. The sample consisted of PBMCs. CDR3 region: CASSYVGAYEQYF. CDR3 nucleotide sequence: TGTGCCAGCAGTTACGTCGGTGCCTACGAGCAGTACTTC.